This T cell receptor (beta chain) was recorded in a study of CD8+ T cells in alopecia areata. Reverse transcribed after extraction, RNA yielded cDNA as the sequencing template. The method was immunoSEQ multiplex PCR; TCRdb's version includes in-frame clones alone and lacks a portion of them. The sample carries fewer than 200,000 clones, approximately 56% recorded once. This clone appeared a few times. The CDR3 length is 14 residues. Looked up from germline, CDR1 is SQVTM and CDR2 is ANQGSEA. V trimming: 6 bases; J trimming: 5 bases; junction bases outside the gene matches: 8. The sequenced sample was CD4+ T cells sorted from blood, obtained at week 0. The TCR sequence derives from a human donor with alopecia areata. The V call is TRBV29-1, the J call TRBJ2-3; TRBD1 matches 10 bases. The CDR3 DNA reads as TGCAGCGTCGTACCGGGACAGGGGCAAGATACGCAGTATTTT. It yields the protein CSVVPGQGQDTQYF.